What follows are 9 T cell receptor beta chains derived from one specimen sequenced in a study of T-cell reconstitution after alpha-beta-depleted transplantation in children. Unique molecular identifiers featured in how the TCRbeta library was prepared. MiXCR was run by TCRdb on the PCR reads, yielding one entry per CDR3 protein. The sample contains approximately 190,000 distinct CDR3 sequences, roughly 9.1% of which appear only once. The sequences come from PBMCs, mostly from graft donor cells, collected 360 days after TCRalphabeta/CD19-depleted stem cell transplant. The source is a male patient between 2 and 10 years old who had a stem cell transplant for acute myeloid leukemia, so the T cells may come from the graft donor.

There are a few counts of this clonotype. The chain has TRBV24-1 and TRBJ2-3, with 8 bases fitting TRBD2. CDR3 length equals 16 residues. CDR1 and CDR2 (germline): KGHDR, SFDVKD. The V gene end was trimmed by 3 bases and the J gene end by 4 bases; junction bases not matched to a gene: 8. CDR3 in DNA: TGTGCCACCAGTGATCGCCAAGCGGGAGAGGCAGATACGCAGTATTTT. Residues: CATSDRQAGEADTQYF.

This clonotype was seen ten or more times. The chain employs TRBV12-3 or TRBV12-4 and TRBJ2-3, with D perhaps matching TRBD2 (6 bases). This CDR3 contains 15 residues. Trimming pared 3 bases from V and 0 bases from J, leaving 10 bases between. The chain's CDR3 is CASSFAGPSTDTQYF. The CDR3 nucleotides are TGTGCCAGCAGTTTTGCGGGACCTAGCACAGATACGCAGTATTTT.

This clonotype was counted once. The chain's CDR3 is CASSLTAVPYNEQFF. As DNA, the CDR3 is TGTGCCAGCAGCTTGACAGCGGTTCCCTACAATGAGCAGTTCTTC. This chain uses TRBV7-2 with TRBJ2-1, with D perhaps TRBD1 or TRBD2 (5 bases each). V was clipped by 3 bases and J by 2 bases, with 11 bases between them. The CDR3 is 15 residues long. CDR1 is SGHTA, CDR2 FQGNSA, per germline. Looking up the rest from reference TRBV7-2 and TRBJ2-1 gives the full variable domain: GAGVSQSPSNKVTEKGKDVELRCDPISGHTALYWYRQSLGQGLEFLIYFQGNSAPDKSGLPSDRFSAERTGGSVSTLTIQRTQQEDSAVYLCASSLTAVPYNEQFFGPGTRLTVL.

This chain joins TRBV12-3 or TRBV12-4 and TRBJ1-1; 8 nucleotides align to TRBD1. The V and J ends lost 6 bases and 5 bases, in that order; junction bases with no gene match: 8. The CDR3 loop spans 14 amino acids. CDR3 protein: CASRSGQGRTEAFF. The CDR3 region has the DNA TGTGCCAGCAGATCCGGACAGGGAAGGACTGAAGCTTTCTTT.

This clonotype was counted a few times. The genes are TRBV29-1 and TRBJ1-2; TRBD1 aligns across 7 bases. CDR1 is SQVTM, CDR2 ANQGSEA, per germline. This CDR3 is 15 amino acids long. Trimming removed 4 bases from V and 1 base from J; junction bases left unmatched: 9. The CDR3 here is CSVVPPGQNNYGYTF. The DNA of the CDR3 is TGCAGCGTTGTACCCCCGGGACAGAATAACTATGGCTACACCTTC.

In its sample, this clonotype was seen many times. J is TRBJ2-1 and V is TRBV7-3, with D perhaps TRBD1 or TRBD2 (5 bases each). V lost 2 bases, J lost 5 bases, and 10 bases lay in between. From germline, CDR1 is SGHTA and CDR2 FQGTGA. The CDR3 contains 14 residues. The CDR3 DNA is TGTGCCAGCAGCTTAGGGACGGGCCACAATGAGCAGTTCTTC. It specifies CASSLGTGHNEQFF.

This clonotype was counted ten times or more. V is TRBV12-3 or TRBV12-4 and J is TRBJ2-3; no reliable D call. The CDR3 has 14 amino acids. Trimming shortened V by 1 base and J by 10 bases, and 15 bases separated the two germline ends. The CDR3 sequence: CASSLVAGPAPQYF. The CDR3 DNA reads as TGTGCCAGCAGTTTAGTTGCCGGCCCAGCCCCGCAGTATTTT.

This clonotype was detected only a few times. The chain employs TRBV20-1 and TRBJ2-1; 9 nucleotides align to TRBD2. V lost 2 bases, J lost 2 bases, and 1 base stayed unmatched. The CDR3 contains 14 residues. CDR1 is DFQATT, CDR2 SNEGSKA, per germline (reference sequence). The CDR3 DNA sequence: TGCAGTGCTAGAAGCGGGGGGCCCTACAATGAGCAGTTCTTC. It translates to CSARSGGPYNEQFF.

This clonotype was observed a few times. This chain connects TRBV4-1 to TRBJ2-2; TRBD1 matches 9 bases. The CDR3 runs 16 residues. V lost 4 bases, J lost 5 bases, and 8 bases stayed unmatched. Germline V gene data show CDR1 as MGHRA and CDR2 as YSYEKL. CDR3 sequence (DNA): TGCGCCAGCAGCCCAATAGGACAGGGGACGACCGGGGAGCTGTTTTTT. Translating it yields CASSPIGQGTTGELFF.